The present TCR beta chain was sequenced within a study of shared clonotypes between healthy human individuals. Study-wide results and limits: With few donors, the genetic and exposure-history diversity represented was limited.

Naive CD8 cells were CD45RO-negative, positively selected for CCR7, excluding terminally differentiated effector memory CD45RA+ cells. The method was immunoSEQ multiplex PCR; TCRdb's version includes in-frame clones alone and lacks a portion of them. The data show 550,000 to 750,000 clones, roughly 94% seen once. Turning to this clone: The target antigen is unknown.

Sequences were obtained from naive CD8+ T cells sorted from blood. This sequence was found in a man younger than 40 in good health.

CDR3 sequence (DNA): TGTGCCAGCAGTGCACAAGTGGGGCGGATCACCTTC. This sequence encodes CASSAQVGRITF. This chain joins TRBV28 and TRBJ1-2; maybe TRBD1 (5 bases). Germline CDR1 and CDR2: MDHEN and SYDVKM. V gave up 5 bases and J gave up 13 bases, with 17 bases separating them. The CDR3 consists of 12 residues.